The rows below give T cell receptor beta chains drawn from one sample of a study of radiation and T cells in renal cell carcinoma. Method: immunoSEQ multiplex PCR; TCRdb's copy keeps in-frame clones and lacks some. The profile shows about 170,000 clones, approximately 90% of them singletons. Sample: blood, taken from a patient whose treatment included radiotherapy and nephrectomy. The receptors come from a woman between 50 and 59 years old with renal cell carcinoma. CDR3s include the opening cysteine and the closing phenylalanine or tryptophan. D genes are given only for firm matches. The size field is filled for only some rows; it gives once, few, many or a size class.

j_call clone_size v_call d_call cdr3_nt cdr3_aa
TRBJ2-5 - TRBV5-1 TRBD2 TGCGCCAGCAGCTTCGGGGCGGGGAGGGGGACCCAGTACTTC CASSFGAGRGTQYF
TRBJ1-1 - TRBV5-4 - TGTGCCAGCAGCTTGGAACAGCGAAACACTGAAGCTTTCTTT CASSLEQRNTEAFF
TRBJ1-1 - TRBV30 - TGTGCCTGGAGTGTAGATTCAGGGGTGCTAAGTGGCACTGAAGCTTTCTTT CAWSVDSGVLSGTEAFF
TRBJ2-5 - TRBV6-5 - TGTGCCAGCAGCCGACTAGTTCATGAGACCCAGTACTTC CASSRLVHETQYF
TRBJ1-1 - TRBV5-6 - TGTGCCAGCAGCTTGGGGGGGACCAACACTGAAGCTTTCTTT CASSLGGTNTEAFF
TRBJ1-4 few TRBV28 TRBD1 TGTGCCAGCAGTCTACTCGATCCGGGACAGTCAAAACTGTTTTTT CASSLLDPGQSKLFF
TRBJ2-1 - TRBV7-2 TRBD2 TGTGCCAGCAGCTGGCTAGCGGGGGGGTTCAATGAGCAGTTCTTC CASSWLAGGFNEQFF
TRBJ1-6 - TRBV10-2 - TGCGCCAGCAGTGAAATTAATTCACCCCTCCACTTT CASSEINSPLHF
TRBJ1-5 - TRBV6-5 - TGTGCCAGCACCCGGGACCAGGGAGGCAATCAGCCCCAGCATTTT CASTRDQGGNQPQHF
TRBJ1-2 - TRBV2 TRBD1 TGTGCCAGCAGGGGGGACAGTAGCTCCTATGGCTACACCTTC CASRGDSSSYGYTF
TRBJ2-5 - TRBV5-1 TRBD2 TGCGCCAGCACCCCCGGGGGGCAAGAGACCCAGTACTTC CASTPGGQETQYF
TRBJ2-5 once TRBV11-3 - TGTGCCAGCAGCACCTTAGGGGGACAAGAGACCCAGTACTTC CASSTLGGQETQYF
TRBJ2-3 - TRBV5-1 - TGCGCCAGCAGCGAGGAAAGGGCAGATACGCAGTATTTT CASSEERADTQYF
TRBJ1-2 - TRBV19 TRBD1 TGTGCCAGTAGTGGGACAGGAAGATATGGCTACACCTTC CASSGTGRYGYTF
TRBJ2-5 - TRBV30 - TGTGCCTGGAGTGTACGAGGGGCCGGGGAGACCCAGTACTTC CAWSVRGAGETQYF
TRBJ2-3 - TRBV19 TRBD2 TGTGCCAGTATGGGACTAGCTGCTTCAGATACGCAGTATTTT CASMGLAASDTQYF
TRBJ1-6 - TRBV19 - TGTGCCAGTAGTATCGGGAACAGTGGTAATTCACCCCTCCACTTT CASSIGNSGNSPLHF
TRBJ2-1 - TRBV6-6 - TGTGCCAGCAGCCAAGCCTCTGGGACGCAGCAGTTCTTC CASSQASGTQQFF
TRBJ1-1 - TRBV10-3 - TGTGCCATCAGTGAGAGGGGGTCGGACACTGAAGCTTTCTTT CAISERGSDTEAFF
TRBJ2-5 - TRBV6-6 - TGTGCCAGCAGTTACGGGGGTAAGGGGGAGACCCAGTACTTC CASSYGGKGETQYF
TRBJ2-3 - TRBV5-1 TRBD2 TGCGCCAGCAGCTTGGTGTTAGCGGGGAGCACAGATACGCAGTATTTT CASSLVLAGSTDTQYF
TRBJ2-7 - TRBV7-6 - TGTGCCAGCAGCCCCTCCAGTCCCTACGAGCAGTACTTC CASSPSSPYEQYF